This T cell receptor beta chain was sequenced in a study of T cell changes during pregnancy in multiple sclerosis. CDR3 size: 12 residues. V shed 4 bases, J shed 8 bases, and the junction held 5 bases outside the gene matches. The germline V gene encodes CDR1 GTSNPN and CDR2 SVGIG (reference sequence). Clones were sequenced by immunoSEQ multiplex PCR, and TCRdb holds only the in-frame ones, with some missing. The sample lists 65,000 to 75,000 clones, roughly 92% occurring once. This chain uses TRBV30 with TRBJ1-2, with 9 positions matching TRBD1. The sequence came from a female donor in good health, enrolled as a control in a pregnancy study. Sequenced here: CD8+ T cells from peripheral blood mononuclear cells, sampled in the third trimester of pregnancy. The CDR3 sequence is CAWTDRGNGYTF. The CDR3 region has the DNA TGTGCCTGGACGGACAGGGGTAACGGCTACACCTTC.